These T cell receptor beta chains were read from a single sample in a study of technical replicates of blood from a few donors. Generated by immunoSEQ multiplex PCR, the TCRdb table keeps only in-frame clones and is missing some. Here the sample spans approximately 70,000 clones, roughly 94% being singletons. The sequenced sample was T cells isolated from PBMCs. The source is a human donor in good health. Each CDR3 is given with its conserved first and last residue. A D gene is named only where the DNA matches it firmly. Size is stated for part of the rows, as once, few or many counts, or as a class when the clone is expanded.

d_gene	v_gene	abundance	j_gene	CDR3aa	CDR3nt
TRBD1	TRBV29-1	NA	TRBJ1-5	CSVETGGLQHF	TGCAGCGTTGAAACAGGGGGTTTGCAGCATTTT
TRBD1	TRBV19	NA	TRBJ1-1	CASSRTGWTEAFF	TGTGCCAGTAGTCGGACAGGGTGGACTGAAGCTTTCTTT
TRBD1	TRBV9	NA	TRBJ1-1	CASSAQTGGTEAFF	TGTGCCAGCAGCGCTCAGACAGGGGGCACTGAAGCTTTCTTT
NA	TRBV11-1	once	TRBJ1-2	CASSLGRTEGGYTF	TGTGCCAGCAGCTTAGGAAGGACAGAGGGTGGCTACACCTTC
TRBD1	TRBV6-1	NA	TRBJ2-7	CASSERDRGTYEQYF	TGTGCCAGCAGTGAACGGGACAGGGGGACCTACGAGCAGTACTTC
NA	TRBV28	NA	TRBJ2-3	CASSFGLGTDTQYF	TGTGCCAGCAGTTTCGGACTGGGCACAGATACGCAGTATTTT
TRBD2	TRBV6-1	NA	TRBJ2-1	CASSSLAGVYNEQFF	TGTGCCAGCAGTTCTCTAGCGGGAGTCTACAATGAGCAGTTCTTC
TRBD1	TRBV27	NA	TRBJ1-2	CASSLTGGHYGYTF	TGTGCCAGCAGTTTAACAGGGGGGCACTATGGCTACACCTTC
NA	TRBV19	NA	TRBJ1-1	CASSKASRGWNTEAFF	TGTGCCAGTAGTAAGGCTTCGCGGGGCTGGAACACTGAAGCTTTCTTT
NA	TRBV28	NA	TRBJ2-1	CASSLREQFF	TGTGCCAGCAGTTTACGGGAGCAGTTCTTC
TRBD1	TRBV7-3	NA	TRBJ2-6	CASSLEAYRGPGANVLTF	TGTGCCAGCAGCTTGGAAGCATACAGGGGGCCTGGGGCCAACGTCCTGACTTTC
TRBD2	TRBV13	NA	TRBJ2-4	CASSSASGGRAKNIQYF	TGTGCCAGCAGCTCCGCTAGCGGAGGTAGGGCCAAAAACATTCAGTACTTC
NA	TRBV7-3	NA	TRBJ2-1	CASSLGSLAHNEQFF	TGTGCCAGCAGCTTAGGCTCCTTGGCCCACAATGAGCAGTTCTTC
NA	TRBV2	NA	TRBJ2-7	CASSAMSVVVYEQYF	TGTGCCAGCAGTGCTATGAGCGTGGTTGTCTACGAGCAGTACTTC
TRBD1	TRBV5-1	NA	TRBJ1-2	CASSWTGGDYGYTF	TGCGCCAGCAGCTGGACAGGGGGCGACTATGGCTACACCTTC
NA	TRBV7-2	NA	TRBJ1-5	CASSVDSQYQPQHF	TGTGCCAGCAGCGTCGACAGCCAATATCAGCCCCAGCATTTT
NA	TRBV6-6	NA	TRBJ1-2	CASSSDSYGYTF	TGTGCCAGCAGTTCCGACAGCTATGGCTACACCTTC
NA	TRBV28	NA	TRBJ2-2	CASSHARALLGELFF	TGTGCCAGCAGCCACGCCAGGGCACTTCTCGGGGAGCTGTTTTTT
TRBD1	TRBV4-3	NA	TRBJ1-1	CASSQEAGGPEGMNTEAFF	TGCGCCAGCAGCCAAGAAGCAGGGGGGCCGGAGGGGATGAACACTGAAGCTTTCTTT
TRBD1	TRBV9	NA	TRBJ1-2	CASSPGGGYTF	TGTGCCAGCAGCCCAGGGGGTGGCTACACCTTC
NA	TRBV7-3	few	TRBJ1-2	CASSLQDYGYTF	TGTGCCAGCAGCTTACAGGACTATGGCTACACCTTC
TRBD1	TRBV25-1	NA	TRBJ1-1	CASGQGPFGAFF	TGTGCCAGTGGACAGGGCCCCTTTGGAGCTTTCTTT
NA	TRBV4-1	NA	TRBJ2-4	CASSQDPGVAKNIQYF	TGCGCCAGCAGCCAAGACCCAGGGGTGGCCAAAAACATTCAGTACTTC
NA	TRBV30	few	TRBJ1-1	CAWSVGMNTEAFF	TGTGCCTGGAGTGTGGGCATGAACACTGAAGCTTTCTTT
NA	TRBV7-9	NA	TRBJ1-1	CASRYRERTEAFF	TGTGCCAGCAGGTACAGGGAACGGACTGAAGCTTTCTTT
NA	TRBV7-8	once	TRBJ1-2	CASSLGGIRQDAYLYGYTF	TGTGCCAGCAGCTTAGGCGGGATAAGGCAGGACGCGTATCTTTATGGCTACACCTTC
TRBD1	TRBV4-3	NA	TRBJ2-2	CASSQEMSHRGAGELFF	TGCGCCAGCAGCCAAGAGATGTCTCACAGGGGCGCCGGGGAGCTGTTTTTT
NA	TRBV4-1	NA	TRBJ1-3	CASSPIFRDFRNTIYF	TGCGCCAGCAGCCCAATATTCCGGGACTTCAGGAACACCATATATTTT
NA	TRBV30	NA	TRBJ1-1	CASLTGLNTEAFF	TGTGCCTCTCTAACAGGGCTGAACACTGAAGCTTTCTTT
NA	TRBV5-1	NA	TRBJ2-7	CASKVEGSYEQYF	TGCGCCAGCAAGGTGGAGGGTTCCTACGAGCAGTACTTC
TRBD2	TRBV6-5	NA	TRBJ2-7	CASALTPGGPYEQYF	TGTGCCAGCGCCCTCACTCCGGGAGGACCCTACGAGCAGTACTTC
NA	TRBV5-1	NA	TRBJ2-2	CASSLLGSGELFF	TGCGCCAGCAGCTTGCTAGGATCCGGGGAGCTGTTTTTT
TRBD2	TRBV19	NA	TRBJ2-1	CASSIDLYASGRYNEQFF	TGTGCCAGTAGTATAGATCTATATGCTAGCGGGAGGTACAATGAGCAGTTCTTC
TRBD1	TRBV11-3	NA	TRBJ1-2	CASSPDRVQAIGYTF	TGTGCCAGCAGCCCCGACAGGGTCCAGGCGATTGGCTACACCTTC
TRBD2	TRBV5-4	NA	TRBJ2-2	CASSPKLAGGGELFF	TGTGCCAGCAGCCCCAAACTAGCGGGAGGTGGGGAGCTGTTTTTT
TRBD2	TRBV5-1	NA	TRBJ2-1	CASSLSSGAYNEQFF	TGCGCCAGCAGCTTGAGTAGCGGGGCTTACAATGAGCAGTTCTTC
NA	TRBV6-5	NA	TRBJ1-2	CASSSDSNYGYTF	TGTGCCAGCAGCTCCGACAGTAACTATGGCTACACCTTC
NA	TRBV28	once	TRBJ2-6	CASSLPTPTGANVLTF	TGTGCCAGCAGTTTACCCACACCAACCGGGGCCAACGTCCTGACTTTC
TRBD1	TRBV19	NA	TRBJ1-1	CASRETGVGTEAFF	TGTGCCAGTAGGGAAACAGGGGTTGGGACTGAAGCTTTCTTT
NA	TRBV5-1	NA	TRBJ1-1	CASSLNVFLGQVNTEAFF	TGCGCCAGCAGCTTGAATGTTTTTTTGGGGCAGGTAAACACTGAAGCTTTCTTT
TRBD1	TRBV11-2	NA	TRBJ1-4	CASTGQGGKLFF	TGTGCCAGCACCGGACAGGGCGGTAAACTGTTTTTT
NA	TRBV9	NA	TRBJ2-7	CASSVASLASRHEQYF	TGTGCCAGCAGCGTAGCCTCTCTAGCGTCCAGACACGAGCAGTACTTC
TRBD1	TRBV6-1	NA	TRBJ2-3	CARRDSGTDTQYF	TGTGCCAGGAGGGACAGTGGGACAGATACGCAGTATTTT
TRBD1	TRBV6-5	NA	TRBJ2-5	CASSQGAETQYF	TGTGCCAGCAGTCAGGGGGCGGAGACCCAGTACTTC